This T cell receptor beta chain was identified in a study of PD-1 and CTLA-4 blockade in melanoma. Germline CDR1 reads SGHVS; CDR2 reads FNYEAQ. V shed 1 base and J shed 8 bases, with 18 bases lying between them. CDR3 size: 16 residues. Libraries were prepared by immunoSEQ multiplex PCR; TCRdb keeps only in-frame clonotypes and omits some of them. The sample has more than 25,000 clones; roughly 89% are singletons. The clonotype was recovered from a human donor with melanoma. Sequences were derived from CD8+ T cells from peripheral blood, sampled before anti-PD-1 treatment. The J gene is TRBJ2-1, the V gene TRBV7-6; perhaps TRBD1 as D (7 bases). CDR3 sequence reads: CASSLVAGGGTDEQFF. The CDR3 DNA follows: TGTGCCAGCAGCTTAGTGGCAGGGGGAGGTACGGATGAGCAGTTCTTC.